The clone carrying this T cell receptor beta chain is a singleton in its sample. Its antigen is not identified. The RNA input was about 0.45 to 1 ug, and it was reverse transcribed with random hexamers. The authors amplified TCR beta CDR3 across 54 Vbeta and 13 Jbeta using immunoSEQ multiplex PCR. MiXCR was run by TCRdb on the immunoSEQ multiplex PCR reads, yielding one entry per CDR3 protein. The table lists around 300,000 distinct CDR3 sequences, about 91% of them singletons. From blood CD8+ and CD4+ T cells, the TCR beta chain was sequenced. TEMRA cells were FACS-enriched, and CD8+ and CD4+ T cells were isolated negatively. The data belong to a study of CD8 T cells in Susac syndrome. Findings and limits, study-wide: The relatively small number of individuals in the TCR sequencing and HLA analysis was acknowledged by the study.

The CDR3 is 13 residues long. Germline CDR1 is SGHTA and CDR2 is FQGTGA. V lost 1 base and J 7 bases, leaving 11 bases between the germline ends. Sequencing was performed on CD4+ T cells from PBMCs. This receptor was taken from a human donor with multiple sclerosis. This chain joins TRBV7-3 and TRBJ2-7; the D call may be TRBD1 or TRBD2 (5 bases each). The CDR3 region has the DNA TGTGCCAGCAGCTTAAATGGGGGTAAGGAGCAGTACTTC. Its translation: CASSLNGGKEQYF.